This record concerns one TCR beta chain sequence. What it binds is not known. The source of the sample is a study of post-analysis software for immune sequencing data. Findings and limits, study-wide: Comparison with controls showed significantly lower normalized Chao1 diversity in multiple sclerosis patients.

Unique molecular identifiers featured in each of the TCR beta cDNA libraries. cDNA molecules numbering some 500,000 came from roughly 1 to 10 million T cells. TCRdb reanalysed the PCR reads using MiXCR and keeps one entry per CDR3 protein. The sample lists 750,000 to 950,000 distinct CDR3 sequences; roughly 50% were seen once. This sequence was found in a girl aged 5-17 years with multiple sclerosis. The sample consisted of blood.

CDR3 in DNA: TGTGCCAGCAGCTTGCAACTAGCGGGAGCGGAGGAGCAGTTCTTC. The encoded protein is CASSLQLAGAEEQFF. The chain uses TRBV5-6 and TRBJ2-1, with 11 bases identical to TRBD2. With 1 base clipped from V and 10 bases from J, the junction kept 7 bases outside the gene matches. The V gene's germline CDR1 is SGHDT and CDR2 YYEEEE. This CDR3 comprises 15 residues.